These 20 T cell receptor beta chains were sequenced from one sample in a study of cytomegalovirus exposure and HLA in healthy donors. Primers: 60 Vbeta forward and 13 Jbeta reverse. Generated by immunoSEQ multiplex PCR, the TCRdb table keeps only in-frame clones and is missing some. The sample lists around 130,000 clones; more than 65% were seen once. The sample was PBMCs. The receptors derive from a woman in her thirties in good health and CMV-seronegative.

This clone has only a few counts. The genes are TRBV5-4 and TRBJ2-2; 11 bases match TRBD2. Per the germline V gene, CDR1 is SGHNT and CDR2 is YYREEE (reference sequence). Unmatched junction bases numbered 0, after V lost 1 base and J lost 4 bases. This CDR3 region has 15 residues. The CDR3 is CASSLLAGGTGELFF. In DNA, the CDR3 is TGTGCCAGCAGCTTGCTAGCGGGAGGCACCGGGGAGCTGTTTTTT.

This clone was seen more than once but under ten times. The CDR3 loop reads CASSPPSGSTEAFF. In DNA, the CDR3 is TGTGCCAGCTCACCACCCTCGGGGAGCACTGAAGCTTTCTTT. The chain recombines TRBV18 with TRBJ1-1, with D unresolved. Germline V CDR1 and CDR2: KGHSH, LQKENI. Trimming shortened V by 0 bases and J by 4 bases, and 9 bases separated the two germline ends. The CDR3 extends over 14 amino acids.

This chain links TRBV27 with TRBJ1-2; 9 bases are a match to TRBD1. Germline CDR1 and CDR2: MNHEY and SMNVEV (reference sequence). The CDR3 is 17 residues long. The V segment lost 0 bases and the J segment 7 bases; nucleotides outside the gene matches: 12. The CDR3 sequence is CASSLSRSGTGICGYTF. CDR3 DNA sequence: TGTGCCAGCAGTTTATCGCGGAGCGGGACAGGGATTTGTGGCTACACCTTC.

This clone was found a few times. The genes are TRBV5-6 and TRBJ2-7; D gene unclear. From germline, CDR1 is SGHDT and CDR2 YYEEEE. Trimming took off 0 bases at V and 5 bases at J, with 6 bases between the two ends. This CDR3 has 12 residues. The CDR3 DNA sequence: TGTGCCAGCAGCTTGGTTGGAGACGAGCAGTACGTC. It is translated as CASSLVGDEQYV.

The rearrangement joins TRBV7-9 to TRBJ1-1; D may be TRBD1 (5 bases). Germline V gene data show CDR1 as SEHNR and CDR2 as FQNEAQ (reference sequence). V lost 2 bases to trimming and J lost 4 bases, with 14 bases between them. This CDR3 contains 15 residues. The CDR3 nucleotides are TGTGCCAGCAGCTTACGCCAGGGTGGTTTCACTGAAGCTTTCTTT. Its translation is CASSLRQGGFTEAFF.

The chain carries TRBV10-3 and TRBJ2-3; tentatively, D is TRBD2 (7 bases). This CDR3 is 14 amino acids long. Germline CDR1 ENHRY, CDR2 SYGVKD. Between the trimmed V and J ends, which lost 10 bases and 4 bases, there was a span of 18 bases. This CDR3 reads CATAGGGGADTQYF. The CDR3 DNA sequence: TGTGCCACCGCCGGGGGCGGGGGTGCAGATACGCAGTATTTT.

This rearrangement joins TRBV7-2 to TRBJ2-4; a weak D match, TRBD1 (5 bases). Trimming left V 3 bases short and J 5 bases short, with 8 bases between. This CDR3 has 13 amino acids. CDR1 and CDR2 (germline): SGHTA, FQGNSA. CDR3 in DNA: TGTGCCAGCAGCTTTAAAGGGGAAAACATTCAGTACTTC. It encodes CASSFKGENIQYF.

V and J are TRBV28 and TRBJ1-4; 8 positions match TRBD1. The CDR3 length is 15 residues. CDR1 is MDHEN and CDR2 is SYDVKM in the germline V gene. The V and J ends lost 3 bases and 7 bases, in that order; junction bases with no gene match: 7. The DNA for the CDR3 is TGTGCCAGCAGTTTTAGCGACAGGGGAAGTGAAAAACTGTTTTTT. Translation: CASSFSDRGSEKLFF.

This clone appeared a few times. This rearrangement joins TRBV4-2 to TRBJ2-5, with TRBD2 as a possible D gene (5 bases). Germline V lookup: CDR1 LGHNA, CDR2 YNFKEQ. The CDR3 is 14 residues long. The V end was cut by 4 bases, the J end by 1 base, with 10 bases between. The CDR3 sequence is CASSRGLIQETQYF. In DNA, the CDR3 is TGTGCCAGCAGCCGTGGACTGATCCAAGAGACCCAGTACTTC.

This clone has more than one count but fewer than ten. The chain couples TRBV7-2 to TRBJ1-5; possible D gene TRBD1, 6 bases. The length of the CDR3 is 13 residues. The germline gives CDR1 SGHTA, CDR2 FQGNSA. V was shortened by 9 bases and J by 7 bases, with 16 bases between the two germline ends. CDR3 loop: CASGRGSGQPQHF. DNA for the CDR3: TGTGCCAGTGGGAGGGGGTCCGGGCAGCCCCAGCATTTT.

This chain uses TRBV19 with TRBJ2-3; 9 bases match TRBD1. Losses at the gene ends were 5 bases for V and 5 bases for J; bases not matched to a gene: 8. The CDR3 runs 15 residues. Germline CDR1 and CDR2: LNHDA and SQIVND (reference sequence). CDR3 nucleotides: TGTGCCAGTAGTTTAACCGGGACAGGGATAGATACGCAGTATTTT. It specifies CASSLTGTGIDTQYF.

The chain carries TRBV4-2 and TRBJ2-4; 8 nucleotides line up with TRBD1. The CDR3 length is 14 residues. The V and J ends lost 3 bases and 6 bases, in that order; junction bases with no gene match: 4. The V gene's germline CDR1 is LGHNA and CDR2 YNFKEQ. CDR3 amino acids: CASSQGQAPNIQYF. CDR3 coding DNA: TGTGCCAGCAGCCAGGGACAGGCCCCAAACATTCAGTACTTC.

The table lists this clone with a few counts. This CDR3 reads CASSPYFQETQYF. In DNA, the CDR3 is TGCGCCAGCAGCCCGTACTTCCAAGAGACCCAGTACTTC. The chain carries TRBV4-1 and TRBJ2-5; no clear D. The CDR3 sequence is 13 residues long. V was trimmed by 4 bases and J by 1 base, leaving 7 bases between them. Germline loops: CDR1 MGHRA, CDR2 YSYEKL.

The chain has TRBV7-2 and TRBJ2-5, with 13 nucleotides matching TRBD2. Trimming took 7 bases from V and 4 from J; bases not matched to a gene: 18. The CDR3 is 19 amino acids. In germline, CDR1 is SGHTA, CDR2 FQGNSA. The CDR3 DNA reads TGTGCCAGCACTAGCGGGACTAGCGGGACCCCCAACCCAAGAGAGACCCAGTACTTC. It translates to CASTSGTSGTPNPRETQYF.

This chain connects TRBV6-5 to TRBJ2-7, with TRBD2 identical over 8 bases. Germline V gene lookup returns CDR1 MNHEY and CDR2 SVGAGI. V lost 5 bases to trimming and J lost 1 base; unmatched junction nucleotides: 7. The CDR3 consists of 15 residues. CDR3 in amino acids: CASSPREGGSYEQYF. The CDR3 nucleotides read TGTGCCAGCAGTCCCCGGGAGGGTGGGTCCTACGAGCAGTACTTC.

The rearrangement joins TRBV7-2 to TRBJ2-7, with 9 bases fitting TRBD1. V shed 5 bases and J 3 bases; nucleotides not matched to a gene: 8. The CDR3 has 15 residues. Germline V gives CDR1 SGHTA, CDR2 FQGNSA. In DNA, the CDR3 is TGTGCCAGCAGCCAGGACAGGGGAGGTTTCTACGAGCAGTACGTC. Translated, it gives CASSQDRGGFYEQYV.

The chain uses TRBV10-3 and TRBJ2-7; D is perhaps TRBD1 (6 bases). The CDR3 runs to 12 residues. The V gene lost 2 bases and the J gene lost 9 bases, with 11 bases spanning the gap. Per the germline V gene, CDR1 is ENHRY and CDR2 is SYGVKD. CDR3 DNA sequence: TGTGCCATCAGTGAGCCAGGGGTTGTGCAGTACTTC. Translated: CAISEPGVVQYF.

This clone was picked up a small number of times. J is TRBJ2-7 and V is TRBV28; 11 nucleotides line up with TRBD1. Trimming removed 4 bases from V and 4 bases from J; junction bases left unmatched: 3. CDR3 length equals 14 residues. Germline V lookup: CDR1 MDHEN, CDR2 SYDVKM. This CDR3 is CASSWGTGGYEQYF. CDR3 DNA sequence: TGTGCCAGCAGTTGGGGGACAGGGGGGTACGAGCAGTACTTC.

This chain uses TRBV6-1 with TRBJ1-1; unclear D gene. The germline V gene encodes CDR1 MNHNS and CDR2 SASEGT. Trimming removed 9 bases at V and 0 bases at J, with 14 bases between. This CDR3 comprises 14 residues. Written as DNA, the CDR3 is TGTGCCAGTCGAGTACCCCAAGTGAACACTGAAGCTTTCTTT. Amino acid sequence: CASRVPQVNTEAFF.

J is TRBJ1-1 and V is TRBV6-6; 7 bases agree with TRBD1. Germline CDR1 reads MNHNY; CDR2 reads SVGAGI (reference sequence). J gave up 6 bases and V 6 bases, and 16 bases lay outside the gene matches. The CDR3 is 16 amino acids. CDR3 in DNA: TGTGCCAGCAGACTCCCTCCGGGACAGACTCGATCTGAAGCTTTCTTT. This codes for CASRLPPGQTRSEAFF.